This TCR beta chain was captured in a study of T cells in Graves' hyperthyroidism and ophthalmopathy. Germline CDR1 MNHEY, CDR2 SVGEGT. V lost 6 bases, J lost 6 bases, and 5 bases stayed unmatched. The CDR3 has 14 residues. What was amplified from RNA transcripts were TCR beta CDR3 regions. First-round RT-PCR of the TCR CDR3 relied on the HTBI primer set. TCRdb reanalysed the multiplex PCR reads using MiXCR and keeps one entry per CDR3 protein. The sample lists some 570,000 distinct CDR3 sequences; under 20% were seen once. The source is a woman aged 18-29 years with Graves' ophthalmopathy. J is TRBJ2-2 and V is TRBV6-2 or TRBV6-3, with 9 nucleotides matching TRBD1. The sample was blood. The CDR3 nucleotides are TGTGCCAGCAGCCGAGGACAGGGGTCCGGGGAGCTGTTTTTT. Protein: CASSRGQGSGELFF.